The entry below describes one TCR beta chain. Antigen: not known. This entry comes from a study of cytomegalovirus exposure and HLA in healthy donors. Study summary: The same platform was used for the approximately 120 validation repertoires as for the 650 to 700 first-cohort repertoires, as reported in a later analysis.

Generated by immunoSEQ multiplex PCR, the TCRdb table keeps only in-frame clones and is missing some. The table shows 300,000 to 400,000 clones, with 88% occurring only once. Regarding the study as a whole: The study listed 150 to 200 cytomegalovirus-associated TCR beta chains.

Trimming shortened V by 6 bases and J by 6 bases, and 18 bases separated the two germline ends. Germline CDR1 is MNHNY and CDR2 is SVGAGI (reference sequence). This CDR3 is 14 amino acids long. The V gene is TRBV6-6, the J gene TRBJ2-7; weak D call: TRBD1 (6 bases). Sequencing was carried out using PBMCs. The sequence derives from a man aged 25-40 years in good health and CMV-seronegative. CDR3 in amino acids: CASRGPGALLEQYF. CDR3 nucleotide sequence: TGTGCCAGCAGAGGTCCAGGGGCCCTCCTCGAGCAGTACTTC.